A selection of T cell receptor beta chains follows, all from one sample in a study of blood T cell repertoires in COVID-19. Data came from immunoSEQ multiplex PCR; TCRdb stores just in-frame clones and leaves some out. The sample comprises approximately 170,000 clones, around 85% of which are singletons, and about 8.6% rests with the top ten. Sample: peripheral blood. Receptors were obtained from a man aged 45-65 years with active or convalescent COVID-19. Both conserved end residues are part of each CDR3.

V: TRBV3-1/TRBV3-2; J: TRBJ1-1; CDR3: CASSQGRRNTEAFF
V: TRBV7-2; J: TRBJ1-1; CDR3: CASRGSGEAFF
V: TRBV19; J: TRBJ1-1; CDR3: CASSPRQGARNTEAFF
V: TRBV30; J: TRBJ1-2; CDR3: CAWDPGLKNYGYTF
V: TRBV4-1; J: TRBJ1-2; CDR3: CASSQLDPKFGGYTF
V: TRBV7-9; J: TRBJ2-7; CDR3: CASSSGQGVYEQYF
V: TRBV15; J: TRBJ1-2; CDR3: CATSRDPGQGPYGYTF
V: TRBV2; J: TRBJ1-3; CDR3: CASSELGRTYSGNTIYF
V: TRBV6-6; J: TRBJ2-1; CDR3: CAGARAGVDSEQFF
V: TRBV2; J: TRBJ1-6; CDR3: CATRDSNSPLHF
V: TRBV3-1/TRBV3-2; J: TRBJ1-1; CDR3: CASSLGSLGGTEAFF
V: TRBV6-1; J: TRBJ2-7; CDR3: CASSEQSGLSYEQYF
V: TRBV24-1; J: TRBJ2-1; CDR3: CATSDPTSDSYNEQFF